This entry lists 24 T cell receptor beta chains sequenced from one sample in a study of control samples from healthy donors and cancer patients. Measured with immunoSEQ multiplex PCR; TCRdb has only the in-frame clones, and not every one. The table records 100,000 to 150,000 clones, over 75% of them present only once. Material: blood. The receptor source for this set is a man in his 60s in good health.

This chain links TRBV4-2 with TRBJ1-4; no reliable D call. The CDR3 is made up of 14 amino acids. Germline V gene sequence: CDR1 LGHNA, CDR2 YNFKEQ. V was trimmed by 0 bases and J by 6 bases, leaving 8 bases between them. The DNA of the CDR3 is TGTGCCAGCAGCCAAGATTCGGGGTATGAAAAACTGTTTTTT. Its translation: CASSQDSGYEKLFF.

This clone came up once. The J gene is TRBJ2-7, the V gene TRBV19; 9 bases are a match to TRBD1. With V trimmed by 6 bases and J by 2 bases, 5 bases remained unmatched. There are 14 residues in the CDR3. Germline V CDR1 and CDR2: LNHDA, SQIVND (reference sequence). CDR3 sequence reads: CASSDRGLTYEQYF. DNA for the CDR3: TGTGCCAGTAGCGACAGGGGGTTAACCTACGAGCAGTACTTC.

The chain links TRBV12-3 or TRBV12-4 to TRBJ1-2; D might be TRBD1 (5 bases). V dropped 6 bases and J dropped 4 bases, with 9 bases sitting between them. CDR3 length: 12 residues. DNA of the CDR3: TGTGCCAGCAGCCCCGGGGCCTATGGCTACACCTTC. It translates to CASSPGAYGYTF.

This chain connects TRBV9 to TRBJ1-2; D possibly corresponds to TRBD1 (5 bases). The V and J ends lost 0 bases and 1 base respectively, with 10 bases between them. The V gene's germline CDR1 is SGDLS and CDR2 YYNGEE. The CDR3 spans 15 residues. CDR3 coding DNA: TGTGCCAGCAGCGTAGGAGGAGGGGTTAACTATGGCTACACCTTC. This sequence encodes CASSVGGGVNYGYTF.

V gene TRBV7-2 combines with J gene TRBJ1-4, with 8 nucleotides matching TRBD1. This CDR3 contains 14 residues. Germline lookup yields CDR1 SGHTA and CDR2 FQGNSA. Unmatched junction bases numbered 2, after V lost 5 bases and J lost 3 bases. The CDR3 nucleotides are TGTGCCAGCAGCCAGGGGGCGTCTAATGAAAAACTGTTTTTT. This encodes CASSQGASNEKLFF.

CDR3 residues: CASSLRDSDPGANVLTF. DNA for the CDR3: TGTGCCAGCAGCTTACGGGACAGTGACCCTGGGGCCAACGTCCTGACTTTC. The chain uses TRBV7-6 and TRBJ2-6; 7 bases are a match to TRBD1. The CDR3 is 17 residues long. The V and J ends lost 2 bases and 2 bases, in that order; junction bases with no gene match: 6. Germline V gene data show CDR1 as SGHVS and CDR2 as FNYEAQ. Complete variable domain (other parts from reference TRBV7-6 and TRBJ2-6): GAGVSQSPRYKVTKRGQDVALRCDPISGHVSLYWYRQALGQGPEFLTYFNYEAQQDKSGLPNDRFSAERPEGSISTLTIQRTEQRDSAMYRCASSLRDSDPGANVLTFGAGSRLTVL.

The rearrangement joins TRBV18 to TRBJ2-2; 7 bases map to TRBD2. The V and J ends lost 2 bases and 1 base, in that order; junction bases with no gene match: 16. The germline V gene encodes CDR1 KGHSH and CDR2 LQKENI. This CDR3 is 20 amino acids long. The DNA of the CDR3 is TGTGCCAGCTCACCAACTACCCTTCGTCAGGCTAGCGGGAACACCGGGGAGCTGTTTTTT. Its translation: CASSPTTLRQASGNTGELFF.

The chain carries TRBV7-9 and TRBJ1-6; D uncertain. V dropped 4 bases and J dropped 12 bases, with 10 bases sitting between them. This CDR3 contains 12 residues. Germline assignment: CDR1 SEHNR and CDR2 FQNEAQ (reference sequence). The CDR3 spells CASSSRTGPLHF. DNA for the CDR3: TGTGCCAGCAGCTCCAGGACCGGACCCCTCCACTTT.

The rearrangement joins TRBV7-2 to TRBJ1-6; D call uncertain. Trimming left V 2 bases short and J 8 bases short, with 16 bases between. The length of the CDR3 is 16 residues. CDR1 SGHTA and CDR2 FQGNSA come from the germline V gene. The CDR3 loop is CASSLMVTRRDSPLHF. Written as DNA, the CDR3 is TGTGCCAGCAGCTTAATGGTCACAAGGAGGGATTCACCCCTCCACTTT.

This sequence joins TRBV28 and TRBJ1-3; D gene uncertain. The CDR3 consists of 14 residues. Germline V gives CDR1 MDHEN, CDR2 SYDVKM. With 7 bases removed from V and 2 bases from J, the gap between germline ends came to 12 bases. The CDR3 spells CASISWSAGNTIYF. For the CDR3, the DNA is TGTGCCAGCATCTCTTGGAGCGCTGGAAACACCATATATTTT.

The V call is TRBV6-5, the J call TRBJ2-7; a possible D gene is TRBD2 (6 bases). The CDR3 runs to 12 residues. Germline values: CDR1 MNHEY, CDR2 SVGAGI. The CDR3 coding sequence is TGTGGGAGCGGCGGGGTAACCTACGAGCAGTACTTC. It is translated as CGSGGVTYEQYF.

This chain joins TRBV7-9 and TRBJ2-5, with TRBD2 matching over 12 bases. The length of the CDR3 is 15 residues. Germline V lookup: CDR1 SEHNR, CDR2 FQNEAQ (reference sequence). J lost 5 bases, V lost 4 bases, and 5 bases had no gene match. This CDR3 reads CASSSASGGVETQYF. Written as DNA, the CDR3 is TGTGCCAGCAGCTCCGCTAGCGGGGGGGTGGAGACCCAGTACTTC.

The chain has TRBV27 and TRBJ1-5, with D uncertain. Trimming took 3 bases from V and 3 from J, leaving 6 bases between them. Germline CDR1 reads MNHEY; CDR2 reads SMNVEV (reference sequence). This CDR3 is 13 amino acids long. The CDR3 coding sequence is TGTGCCAGCAGTTTCACGTTCAATCAGCCCCAGCATTTT. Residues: CASSFTFNQPQHF.

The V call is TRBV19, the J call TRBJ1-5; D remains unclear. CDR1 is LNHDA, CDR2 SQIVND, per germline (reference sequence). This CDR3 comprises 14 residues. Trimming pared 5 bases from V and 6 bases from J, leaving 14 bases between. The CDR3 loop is CASSEDPPPQPQHF. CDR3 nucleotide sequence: TGTGCCAGTAGTGAGGATCCCCCTCCTCAGCCCCAGCATTTT.

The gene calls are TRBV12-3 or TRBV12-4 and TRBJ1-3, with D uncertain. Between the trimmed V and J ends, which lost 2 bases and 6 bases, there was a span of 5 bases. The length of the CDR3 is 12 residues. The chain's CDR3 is CASSLLANTIYF. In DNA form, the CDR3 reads TGTGCCAGCAGTTTATTAGCAAACACCATATATTTT.

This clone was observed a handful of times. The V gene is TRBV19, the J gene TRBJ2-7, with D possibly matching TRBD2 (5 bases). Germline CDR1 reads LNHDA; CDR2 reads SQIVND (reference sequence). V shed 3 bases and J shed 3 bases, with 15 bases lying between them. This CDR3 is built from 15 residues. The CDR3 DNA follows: TGTGCCAGTAGTATGGGCGGGTATCTTGGCTACGAGCAGTACTTC. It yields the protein CASSMGGYLGYEQYF. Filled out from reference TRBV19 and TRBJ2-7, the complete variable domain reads DGGITQSPKYLFRKEGQNVTLSCEQNLNHDAMYWYRQDPGQGLRLIYYSQIVNDFQKGDIAEGYSVSREKKESFPLTVTSAQKNPTAFYLCASSMGGYLGYEQYFGPGTRLTVT.

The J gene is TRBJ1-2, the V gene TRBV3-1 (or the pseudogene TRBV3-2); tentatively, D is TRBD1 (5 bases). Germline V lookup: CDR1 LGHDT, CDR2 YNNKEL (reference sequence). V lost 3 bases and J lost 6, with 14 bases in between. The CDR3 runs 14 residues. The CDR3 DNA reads TGTGCCAGCAGCCATAAGCCGGGGGTCGATGGCTACACCTTC. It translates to CASSHKPGVDGYTF.

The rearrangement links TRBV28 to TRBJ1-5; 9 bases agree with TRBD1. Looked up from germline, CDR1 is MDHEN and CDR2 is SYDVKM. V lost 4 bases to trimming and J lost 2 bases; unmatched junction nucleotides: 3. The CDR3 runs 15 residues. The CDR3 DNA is TGTGCCAGCAGTTACAGGGGGCCTGGCAATCAGCCCCAGCATTTT. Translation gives CASSYRGPGNQPQHF. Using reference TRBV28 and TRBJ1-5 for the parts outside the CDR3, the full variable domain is DVKVTQSSRYLVKRTGEKVFLECVQDMDHENMFWYRQDPGLGLRLIYFSYDVKMKEKGDIPEGYSVSREKKERFSLILESASTNQTSMYLCASSYRGPGNQPQHFGDGTRLSIL.

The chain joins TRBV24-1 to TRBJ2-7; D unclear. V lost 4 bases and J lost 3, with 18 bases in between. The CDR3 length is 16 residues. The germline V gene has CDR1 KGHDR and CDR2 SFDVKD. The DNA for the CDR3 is TGTGCCACCAGTGACCCAGGCAGGACGGCATACTACGAGCAGTACTTC. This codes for CATSDPGRTAYYEQYF.

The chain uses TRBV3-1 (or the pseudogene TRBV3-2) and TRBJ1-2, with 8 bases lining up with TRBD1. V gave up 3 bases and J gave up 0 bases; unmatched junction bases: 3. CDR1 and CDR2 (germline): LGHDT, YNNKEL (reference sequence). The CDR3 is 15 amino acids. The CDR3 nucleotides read TGTGCCAGCAGCCAGGACAGGGCATCTAACTATGGCTACACCTTC. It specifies CASSQDRASNYGYTF.

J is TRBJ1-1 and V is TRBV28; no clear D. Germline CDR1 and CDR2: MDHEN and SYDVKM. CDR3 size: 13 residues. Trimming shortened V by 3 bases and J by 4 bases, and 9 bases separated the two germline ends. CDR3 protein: CASSFLASTEAFF. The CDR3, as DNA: TGTGCCAGCAGTTTTTTAGCGTCCACTGAAGCTTTCTTT.

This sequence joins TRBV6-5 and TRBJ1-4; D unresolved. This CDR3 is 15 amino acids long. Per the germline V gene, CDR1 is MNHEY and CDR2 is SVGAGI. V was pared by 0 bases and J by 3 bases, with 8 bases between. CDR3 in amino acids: CASSYSGSSNEKLFF. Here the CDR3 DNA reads TGTGCCAGCAGTTACTCCGGGAGTTCTAATGAAAAACTGTTTTTT.

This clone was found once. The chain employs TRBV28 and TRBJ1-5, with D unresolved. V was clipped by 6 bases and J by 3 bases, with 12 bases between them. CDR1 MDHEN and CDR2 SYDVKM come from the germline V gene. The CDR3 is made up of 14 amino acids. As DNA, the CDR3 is TGTGCCAGCAGCCTACTCTCTTCCAATCAGCCCCAGCATTTT. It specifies CASSLLSSNQPQHF.

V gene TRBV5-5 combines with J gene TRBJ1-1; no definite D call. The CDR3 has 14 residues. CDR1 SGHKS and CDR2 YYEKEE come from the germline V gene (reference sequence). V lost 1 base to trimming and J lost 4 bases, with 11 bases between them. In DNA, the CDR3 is TGTGCCAGCAGCTTGTTCGCGGGGTTCACTGAAGCTTTCTTT. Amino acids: CASSLFAGFTEAFF.